The 8 T cell receptor beta chains given below trace back to one sample, sequenced in a study of metastatic and nonmetastatic thyroid tumors. MiXCR re-clonotyped the PCR reads for TCRdb. The data hold about 23,000 clones, with about 26% observed a single time. Every patient was untreated before thyroid surgery. Sequenced input: blood. The receptors come from a male donor with papillary thyroid cancer or a benign thyroid nodule (not recorded which). Some clones in this sample may be carry-over from other donors' samples.

A note on this clone: Sequence at one end of the junction differs from germline and may be a read error. The chain joins TRBV4-2 to TRBJ1-4; D ambiguous. The CDR3 is made up of 16 amino acids. Germline V gene data show CDR1 as LGHNA and CDR2 as YNFKEQ. CDR3 sequence reads: CASSQHPGTTNDKLFF. The CDR3 DNA follows: TGTGCCAGCAGCCAACATCCCGGAACAACTAATGACAAACTGTTTTTT.

This clone occurred a few times. The rearrangement links TRBV5-1 to TRBJ1-3; D may be TRBD1 (5 bases). V was clipped by 4 bases and J by 4 bases, with 15 bases between them. The CDR3 is 15 residues long. Per germline, CDR1 SGHRS and CDR2 YFSETQ. The CDR3 here is CASSVPIGDGNTIYF. The CDR3 coding sequence is TGCGCCAGCAGCGTCCCTATAGGGGACGGAAACACCATATATTTT.

Relative to its sample, this clone is medium-sized. The rearrangement links TRBV12-3 or TRBV12-4 to TRBJ1-2; D ambiguous. The CDR3 covers 13 residues. Trimming pared 6 bases from V and 0 bases from J, leaving 8 bases between. In DNA, the CDR3 is TGTGCCAGCAGCTCGACACCTAACTATGGCTACACCTTC. Translating it yields CASSSTPNYGYTF.

This clone was picked up many times. J is TRBJ2-3 and V is TRBV20-1; TRBD1 matches 9 bases. After removal of 3 bases from V and 0 bases from J, the junction contained 7 bases not matched to a gene. This CDR3 has 16 residues. The germline V gene has CDR1 DFQATT and CDR2 SNEGSKA (reference sequence). The CDR3 here is CSASGPGTGSTDTQYF. CDR3 sequence (DNA): TGCAGTGCTAGTGGTCCCGGGACAGGGAGCACAGATACGCAGTATTTT.

This clone has at least ten counts. The rearrangement uses TRBV27 and TRBJ2-3; D is undetermined. There are 15 residues in the CDR3. CDR1 MNHEY and CDR2 SMNVEV come from the germline V gene (reference sequence). The V end was cut by 7 bases, the J end by 5 bases, with 19 bases between. The CDR3, as DNA: TGTGCCAGCACCCTGGGCAGTTCCTTCTTAGATACGCAGTATTTT. It codes for CASTLGSSFLDTQYF.

About this clone: At one boundary the junction diverges from the germline segment, which might be a read error. This chain uses TRBV11-1 with TRBJ2-1; D ambiguous. The CDR3 has 15 residues. Germline V gene lookup returns CDR1 SGHAT and CDR2 FQDESV (reference sequence). The CDR3 region has the DNA TGTGCGAGCAGCGAGACCGGCACCCCGAACAATGAGCAGTTCTTC. Amino acids: CASSETGTPNNEQFF.

Worth noting for this clone: A read error may produce the germline difference seen at one junction end. This chain connects TRBV11-2 to TRBJ1-1, with D possibly matching TRBD1 (6 bases). The CDR3 covers 16 residues. Per germline, CDR1 SGHAT and CDR2 FQNNGV. CDR3 in DNA: TGTACCAGCAGCCTTTCGCTGGGGGCTGGAAACACTGAAGCTTTCTTT. Protein product: CTSSLSLGAGNTEAFF.

The genes are TRBV5-4 and TRBJ1-2; D is perhaps TRBD1 (5 bases). V was shortened by 6 bases and J by 8 bases, with 17 bases between the two germline ends. CDR1 and CDR2 (germline): SGHNT, YYREEE (reference sequence). The CDR3 runs 13 residues. The CDR3 nucleotides are TGTGCCAGCAAGAATAAGGGGATGGCGGGCTACACCTTC. This gives the protein CASKNKGMAGYTF. Full variable domain (outside the CDR3, taken from reference TRBV5-4 and TRBJ1-2): ETGVTQSPTHLIKTRGQQVTLRCSSQSGHNTVSWYQQALGQGPQFIFQYYREEENGRGNFPPRFSGLQFPNYSSELNVNALELDDSALYLCASKNKGMAGYTFGSGTRLTVV.